This T cell receptor beta chain was captured by sequencing in a study of blood T cell repertoires in COVID-19. Study context: There were acute and convalescent COVID-19 samples, and they came from the United States, Italy and Spain.

Trimming stripped 4 bases from V and 4 bases from J, with 16 bases between. This CDR3 comprises 15 residues. Germline-derived CDR1 and CDR2 are MDHEN and SYDVKM. Data came from immunoSEQ multiplex PCR; TCRdb stores just in-frame clones and leaves some out. The table has 100,000 to 130,000 clones, under 95% seen once. The rearrangement links TRBV28 to TRBJ1-2, with no clear D. The TCR was taken from a young woman with acute or convalescent COVID-19. The material sequenced was peripheral blood. The CDR3 protein is CASSYFQFSTYGYTF. The DNA of the CDR3 is TGTGCCAGCAGTTATTTCCAGTTCTCAACCTATGGCTACACCTTC.